This T cell receptor beta chain was sequenced in a study of immune characterization of retroperitoneal liposarcoma. The J segment lost 8 bases and the V segment lost 5 bases, leaving 10 bases of the junction unmatched. This CDR3 is built from 15 residues. This clonotype has more than one count but fewer than ten. Each CDR3 protein gets one entry after TCRdb re-called the PCR reads with MiXCR. The sample has 11,000 or so distinct CDR3 sequences; about 26% are singletons. The source is a female donor with retroperitoneal liposarcoma. The rearrangement links TRBV12-3 or TRBV12-4 to TRBJ2-1; 9 bases line up with TRBD2. Source material: tumor tissue. CDR3 loop: CASSLTGGGAYEQFF. The CDR3, as DNA: TGTGCCAGCAGTCTGACGGGCGGGGGGGCCTATGAGCAGTTCTTC.